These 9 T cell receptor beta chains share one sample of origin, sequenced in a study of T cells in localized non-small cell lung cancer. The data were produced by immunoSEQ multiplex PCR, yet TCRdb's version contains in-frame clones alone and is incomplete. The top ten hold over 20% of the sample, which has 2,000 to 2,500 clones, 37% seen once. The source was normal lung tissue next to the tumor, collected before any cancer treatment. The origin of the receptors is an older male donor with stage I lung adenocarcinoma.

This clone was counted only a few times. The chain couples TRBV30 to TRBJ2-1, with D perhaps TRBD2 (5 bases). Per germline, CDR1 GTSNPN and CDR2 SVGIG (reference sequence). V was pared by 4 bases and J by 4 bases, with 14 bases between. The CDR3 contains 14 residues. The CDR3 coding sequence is TGTGCCTGGATCGGACGCGGGCTTTACAATGAGCAGTTCTTC. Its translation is CAWIGRGLYNEQFF.

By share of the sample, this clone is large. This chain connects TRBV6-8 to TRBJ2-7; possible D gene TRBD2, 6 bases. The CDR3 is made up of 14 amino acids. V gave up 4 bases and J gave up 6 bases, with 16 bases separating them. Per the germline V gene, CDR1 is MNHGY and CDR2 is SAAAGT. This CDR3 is CASSSPGGASEQYF. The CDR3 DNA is TGTGCCAGCAGTTCCCCCGGCGGGGCCAGCGAGCAGTACTTC.

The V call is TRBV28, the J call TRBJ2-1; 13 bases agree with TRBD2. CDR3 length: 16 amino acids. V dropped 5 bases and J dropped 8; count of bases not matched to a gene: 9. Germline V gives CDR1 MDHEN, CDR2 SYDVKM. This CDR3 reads CASSGWGLAGTYEQFF. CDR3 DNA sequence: TGTGCCAGCAGTGGGTGGGGACTAGCGGGAACATATGAGCAGTTCTTC.

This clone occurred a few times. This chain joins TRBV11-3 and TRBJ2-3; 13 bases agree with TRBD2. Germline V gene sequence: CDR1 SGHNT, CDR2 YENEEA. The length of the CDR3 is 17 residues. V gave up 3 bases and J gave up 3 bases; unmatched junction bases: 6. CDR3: CASSLETSGGRTDTQYF. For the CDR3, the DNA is TGTGCCAGCAGCTTGGAGACTAGCGGGGGGCGAACAGATACGCAGTATTTT.

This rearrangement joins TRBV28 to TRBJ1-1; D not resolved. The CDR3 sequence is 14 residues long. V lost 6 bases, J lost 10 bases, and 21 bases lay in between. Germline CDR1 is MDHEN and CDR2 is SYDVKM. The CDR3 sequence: CASSFLGPYRIAFF. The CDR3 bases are TGTGCCAGCAGCTTCCTAGGACCATATCGGATAGCTTTCTTT.

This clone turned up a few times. CDR3 nucleotides: TGTGCCAGCAGCCAAACGACAGGTTTAGAGACCCAGTACTTC. Translated: CASSQTTGLETQYF. The V call is TRBV7-2, the J call TRBJ2-5; tentatively, D is TRBD1 (6 bases). Per germline, CDR1 SGHTA and CDR2 FQGNSA. V was trimmed by 5 bases and J by 4 bases, leaving 14 bases between them. This CDR3 spans 14 amino acids.

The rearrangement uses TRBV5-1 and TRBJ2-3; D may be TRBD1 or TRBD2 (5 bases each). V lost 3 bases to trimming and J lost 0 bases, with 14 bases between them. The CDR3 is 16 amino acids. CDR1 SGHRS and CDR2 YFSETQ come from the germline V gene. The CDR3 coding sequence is TGCGCCAGCAGCTCTGGGACGGACACTAGCACAGATACGCAGTATTTT. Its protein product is CASSSGTDTSTDTQYF. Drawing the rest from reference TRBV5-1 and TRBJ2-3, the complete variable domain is KAGVTQTPRYLIKTRGQQVTLSCSPISGHRSVSWYQQTPGQGLQFLFEYFSETQRNKGNFPGRFSGRQFSNSRSEMNVSTLELGDSALYLCASSSGTDTSTDTQYFGPGTRLTVL.

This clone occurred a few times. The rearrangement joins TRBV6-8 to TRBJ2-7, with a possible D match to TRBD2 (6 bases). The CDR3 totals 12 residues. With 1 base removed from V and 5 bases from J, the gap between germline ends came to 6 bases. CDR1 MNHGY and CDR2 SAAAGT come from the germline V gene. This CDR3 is CASSYWGDEQYF. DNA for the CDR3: TGTGCCAGCAGTTACTGGGGGGACGAGCAGTACTTC.

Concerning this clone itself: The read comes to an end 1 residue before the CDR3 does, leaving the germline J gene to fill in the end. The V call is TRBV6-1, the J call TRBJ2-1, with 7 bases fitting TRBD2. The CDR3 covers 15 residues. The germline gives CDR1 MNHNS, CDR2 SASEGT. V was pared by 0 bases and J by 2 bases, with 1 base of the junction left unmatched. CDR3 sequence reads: CASSEAAGPYNEQFF. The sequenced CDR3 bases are TGTGCCAGCAGTGAAGCAGCGGGACCCTACAATGAGCAGTTC.